Listed below are T cell receptor beta chains from one sample, sequenced in a study of blood T cells in healthy people across ages. From the 5' RACE reads, TCRdb called clonotypes with MiXCR, one entry per CDR3 protein. Counted here are roughly 500,000 distinct CDR3 sequences, under 30% occurring once; the ten biggest clones make up approximately 8.7%. The data were also submitted as part of a second study, on T cells of mothers and their children.

The sample comprised blood. The receptors derive from a boy younger than 18 in good health. CDR3s include the opening cysteine and the closing phenylalanine or tryptophan. Fields, in order: clone size, D gene, V gene, J gene, CDR3 DNA, CDR3 protein. D genes are given only for firm matches. Clone size is stated in some rows and not others, as once, few, many or a class when expanded.

>-|-|TRBV7-3|TRBJ2-3
TGTGCCAGCAGCACATTGCCCGGCAGGGGAACAGATACGCAGTATTTT
CASSTLPGRGTDTQYF
>-|-|TRBV29-1|TRBJ2-7
TGCAGCGTTGAGGGAACTGTAGCGTCGTCCTACGAGCAGTACTTC
CSVEGTVASSYEQYF
>-|-|TRBV7-9|TRBJ2-2
TGTGCCAGCAGCAAGACAGCCATTCTTTCCGGGGAGCTGTTTTTT
CASSKTAILSGELFF
>few|TRBD1|TRBV28|TRBJ1-2
TGTGCCAGCAGACCCAGAGGACAGGGGTTTGGCTACACCTTC
CASRPRGQGFGYTF
>-|-|TRBV29-1|TRBJ1-5
TGCAGCGTTGAGTGGCAGGGAATGCAGCCCCAGCATTTT
CSVEWQGMQPQHF
>few|TRBD2|TRBV20-1|TRBJ2-1
TGCAGTGCTAGAACGGGACTAGATTACAATGAGCAGTTCTTC
CSARTGLDYNEQFF
>few|-|TRBV10-3|TRBJ2-7
TGTGCCATCAGTGATGGGACGGGGTATGAGCAGTACTTC
CAISDGTGYEQYF
>few|-|TRBV6-1|TRBJ2-2
TGTGCCAGCAGTGAATTTCGGGGCGGGGAGCTGTTTTTT
CASSEFRGGELFF
>few|TRBD1|TRBV4-1|TRBJ2-6
TGCGCCAGCAGCTCACGGGACAGGGAGTCTGGGGCCAACGTCCTGACTTTC
CASSSRDRESGANVLTF
>-|-|TRBV6-5|TRBJ1-6
TGTGCCAGCAGTTACTCGGGCACTTCACCCCTCCACTTT
CASSYSGTSPLHF
>-|-|TRBV5-1|TRBJ2-1
TGCGCCAGCAGCTTGGAAGACAGGATATACAATGAGCAGTTCTTC
CASSLEDRIYNEQFF
>few|-|TRBV2|TRBJ2-2
TGTGCCAGCAAAACGGGGCAGCCAAACACCGGGGAGCTGTTTTTT
CASKTGQPNTGELFF
>few|-|TRBV7-2|TRBJ1-3
TGTGCCAGCAGCTTTACAGTTCCTTCTGGAAACACCATATATTTT
CASSFTVPSGNTIYF
>few|-|TRBV6-2/TRBV6-3|TRBJ1-6
TGTGCCAGCAGTTCACTCTGGAATTCACCCCTCCACTTT
CASSSLWNSPLHF
>-|TRBD2|TRBV7-6|TRBJ2-2
TGTGCCAGCAGCTCCACTAGCGGGGGGGTTTCCGGGGAGCCGTTTTTT
CASSSTSGGVSGEPFF
>few|-|TRBV4-3|TRBJ2-1
TGCGCCAGCAGCGCGATCCGATGGGAGGAGCAGTTCTTC
CASSAIRWEEQFF
>few|TRBD1|TRBV12-3/TRBV12-4|TRBJ2-1
TGTGCCAGCAGCTTACCGGGACAGGGTGTAGATGAGCAGTTCTTC
CASSLPGQGVDEQFF
>-|TRBD1|TRBV29-1|TRBJ2-1
TGCAGCGTCATGACAGGGTACGATGAGCAGTTCTTC
CSVMTGYDEQFF
>-|TRBD2|TRBV7-6|TRBJ2-2
TGTGCCAGCAGCTTAGCGCCTAGCGGGAACACCGGGGAGCTGTTTTTT
CASSLAPSGNTGELFF
>-|-|TRBV4-1|TRBJ2-1
TGCGCCAGCAGCCACCTAGGGACTCACTCCTACAATGAGCAGTTCTTC
CASSHLGTHSYNEQFF
>-|-|TRBV28|TRBJ1-1
TGTGCCAGCGTTCCAGAAGTCATGAACACTGAAGCTTTCTTT
CASVPEVMNTEAFF
>few|TRBD1|TRBV4-3|TRBJ2-1
TGCGCCAGCAGCCAAGGGACAGGGAAGTATGAGCAGTTCTTC
CASSQGTGKYEQFF